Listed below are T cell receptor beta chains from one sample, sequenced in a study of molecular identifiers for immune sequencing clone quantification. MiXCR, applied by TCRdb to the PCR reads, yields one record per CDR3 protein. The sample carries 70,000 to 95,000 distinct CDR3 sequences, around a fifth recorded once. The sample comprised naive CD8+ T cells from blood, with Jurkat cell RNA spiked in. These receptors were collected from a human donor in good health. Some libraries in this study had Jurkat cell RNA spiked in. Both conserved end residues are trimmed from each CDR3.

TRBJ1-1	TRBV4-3	ASSQDRFGNTEAF
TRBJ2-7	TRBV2	ASSAGLSSYEQY
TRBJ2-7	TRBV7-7	ASSLGRGHEQY
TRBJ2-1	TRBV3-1	ASSQEGASPNEQF
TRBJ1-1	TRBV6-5	AGSYTGVDTEAF
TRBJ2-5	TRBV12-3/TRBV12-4	ASSLFRNQETQY
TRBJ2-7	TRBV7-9	ASSLETGGQY
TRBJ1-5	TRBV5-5	ASSSTSNQPQH
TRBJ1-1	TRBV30	AWASHSRTYRNTEAF
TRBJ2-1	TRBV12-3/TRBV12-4	ASSPRQVGEQL
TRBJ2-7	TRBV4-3	ASSQDRGRWNEQY
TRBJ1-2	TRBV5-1	ASSNPGNNYGYT
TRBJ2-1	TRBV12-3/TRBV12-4	ASSFIGTLYNEQF
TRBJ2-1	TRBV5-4	ASRSASGVNEQF
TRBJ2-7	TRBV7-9	ASRDGTGGDEQY
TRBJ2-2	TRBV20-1	SARDFSGNAGELF
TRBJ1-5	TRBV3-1	ASSQRIGGDNQPQH
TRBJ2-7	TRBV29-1	SVEDPGQESYYEQY
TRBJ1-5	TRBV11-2	ASSLAGRVDQPQH
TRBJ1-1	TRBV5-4	ASSPRNRGPAEAF
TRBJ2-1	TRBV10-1	ASSESRVRRGYNEQF
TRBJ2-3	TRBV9	ASSDHTDTQY
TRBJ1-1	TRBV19	ASSDHMNTEAF
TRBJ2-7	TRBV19	ASSLGQGLAGSYEQY
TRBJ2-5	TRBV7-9	ASSFDSGQETQY
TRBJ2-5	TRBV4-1	ASSPYRNQETQY
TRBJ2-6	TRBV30	AWSVHSGANVLT
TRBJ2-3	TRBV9	ASSVGLLAGPTDTQY
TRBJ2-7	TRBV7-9	ASSSGTDSYEQY
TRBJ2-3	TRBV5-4	ASSPPWAESDTQY
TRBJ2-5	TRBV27	ASSFRDRGVQETQY
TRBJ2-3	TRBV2	ASSEPRLSDTQY
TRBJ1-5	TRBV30	AWSVGAGQGSQPQH
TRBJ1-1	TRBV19	ASRFGNTEAF
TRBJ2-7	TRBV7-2	ASSLEPFAYEQY
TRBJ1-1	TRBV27	ASSPWEASANTEAF
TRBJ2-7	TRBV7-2	ASSSPGLTYEQY
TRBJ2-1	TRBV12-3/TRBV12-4	ASASWGQGYNEQF
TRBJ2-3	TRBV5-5	ASSLELSLGIWDTQY
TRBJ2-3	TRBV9	ASSPGWKADTQY
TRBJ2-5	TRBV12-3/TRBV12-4	ASSSFKQETQY
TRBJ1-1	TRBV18	ASSNRTVLTEAF
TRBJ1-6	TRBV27	ASSSRTVFSYNSPLH
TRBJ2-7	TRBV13	ASSTSTGLANYEQY
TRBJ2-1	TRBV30	AWSGLGLAVDEQF
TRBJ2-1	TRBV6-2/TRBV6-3	ASSYDRLVVNGQF
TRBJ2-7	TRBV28	ASSLRQRGFSYEQY
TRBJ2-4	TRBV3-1	ASSQGGRAKNIQY
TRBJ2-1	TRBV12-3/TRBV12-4	ATGASGGHSPNEQF
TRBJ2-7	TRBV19	ASSPGFSYEQY
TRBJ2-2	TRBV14	AGSPQGNTGELF
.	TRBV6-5	ASSYSAGTGQY
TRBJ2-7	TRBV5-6	ASSLEQGRNEQY